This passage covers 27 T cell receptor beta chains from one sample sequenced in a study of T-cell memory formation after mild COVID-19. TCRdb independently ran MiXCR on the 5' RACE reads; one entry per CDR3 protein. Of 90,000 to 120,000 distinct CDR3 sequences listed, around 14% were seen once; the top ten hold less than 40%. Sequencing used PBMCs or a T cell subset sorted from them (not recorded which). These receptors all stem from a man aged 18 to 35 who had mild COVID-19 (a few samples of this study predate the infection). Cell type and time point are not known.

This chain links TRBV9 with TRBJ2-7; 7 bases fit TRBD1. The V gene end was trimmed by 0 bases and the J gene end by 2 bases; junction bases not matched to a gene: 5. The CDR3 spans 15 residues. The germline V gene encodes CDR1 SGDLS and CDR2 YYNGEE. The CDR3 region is CASSVGQGDAYEQYF. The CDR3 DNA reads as TGTGCCAGCAGCGTAGGGCAGGGGGACGCCTACGAGCAGTACTTC.

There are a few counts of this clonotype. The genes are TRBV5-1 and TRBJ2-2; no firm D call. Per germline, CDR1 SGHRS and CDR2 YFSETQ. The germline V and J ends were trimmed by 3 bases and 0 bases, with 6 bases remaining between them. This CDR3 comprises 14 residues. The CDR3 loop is CASSSAANTGELFF. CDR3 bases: TGCGCCAGCAGCTCGGCAGCGAACACCGGGGAGCTGTTTTTT. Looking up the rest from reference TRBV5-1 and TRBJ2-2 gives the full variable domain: KAGVTQTPRYLIKTRGQQVTLSCSPISGHRSVSWYQQTPGQGLQFLFEYFSETQRNKGNFPGRFSGRQFSNSRSEMNVSTLELGDSALYLCASSSAANTGELFFGEGSRLTVL.

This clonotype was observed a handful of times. The CDR3 DNA reads as TGTGCCAGCAGCTTAGGACTAGCGGCAGATACGCAGTATTTT. Translated: CASSLGLAADTQYF. The chain joins TRBV7-3 to TRBJ2-3; TRBD2 matches at 10 bases. This CDR3 comprises 14 residues. CDR1 SGHTA and CDR2 FQGTGA come from the germline V gene. V dropped 2 bases and J dropped 4; count of bases not matched to a gene: 0.

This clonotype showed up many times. The CDR3 DNA follows: TGTGCCAGCAGCTTGCATCTGGATACCTACGAGCAGTACTTC. It translates to CASSLHLDTYEQYF. The gene calls are TRBV5-6 and TRBJ2-7; D remains unclear. Germline V gives CDR1 SGHDT, CDR2 YYEEEE. Between the trimmed V and J ends, which lost 1 base and 2 bases, there was a span of 10 bases. The CDR3 is 14 amino acids.

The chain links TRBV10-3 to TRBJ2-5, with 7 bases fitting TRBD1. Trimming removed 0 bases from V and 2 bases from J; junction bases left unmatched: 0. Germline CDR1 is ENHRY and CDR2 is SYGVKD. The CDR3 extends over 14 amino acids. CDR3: CAISESGQQETQYF. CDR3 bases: TGTGCCATCAGTGAGTCGGGACAGCAAGAGACCCAGTACTTC.

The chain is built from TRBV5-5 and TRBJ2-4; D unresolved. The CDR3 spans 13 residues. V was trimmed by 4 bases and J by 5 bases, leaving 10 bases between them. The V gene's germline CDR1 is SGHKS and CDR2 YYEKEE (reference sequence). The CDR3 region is CASSTPPENIQYF. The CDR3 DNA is TGTGCCAGCAGCACACCTCCGGAAAACATTCAGTACTTC.

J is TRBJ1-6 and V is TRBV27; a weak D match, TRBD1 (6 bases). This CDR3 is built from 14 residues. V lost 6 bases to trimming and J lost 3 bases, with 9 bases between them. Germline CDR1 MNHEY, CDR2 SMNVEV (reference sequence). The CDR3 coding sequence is TGTGCCAGCAGAACAGGGCTCTATAATTCACCCCTCCACTTT. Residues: CASRTGLYNSPLHF.

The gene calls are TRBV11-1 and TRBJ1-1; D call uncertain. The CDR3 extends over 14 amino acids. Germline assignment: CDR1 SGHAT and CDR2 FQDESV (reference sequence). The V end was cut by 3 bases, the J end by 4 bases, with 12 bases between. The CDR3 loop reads CASSFRVKGTEAFF. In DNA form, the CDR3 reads TGTGCCAGCAGCTTTAGGGTAAAAGGCACTGAAGCTTTCTTT.

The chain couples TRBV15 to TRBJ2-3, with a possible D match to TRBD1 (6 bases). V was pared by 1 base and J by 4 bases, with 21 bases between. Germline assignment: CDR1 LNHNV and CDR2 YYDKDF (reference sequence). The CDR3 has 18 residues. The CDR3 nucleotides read TGTGCCACCAGCAGAGGGGGAAACCGGGACACCATTTCAGATACGCAGTATTTT. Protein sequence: CATSRGGNRDTISDTQYF.

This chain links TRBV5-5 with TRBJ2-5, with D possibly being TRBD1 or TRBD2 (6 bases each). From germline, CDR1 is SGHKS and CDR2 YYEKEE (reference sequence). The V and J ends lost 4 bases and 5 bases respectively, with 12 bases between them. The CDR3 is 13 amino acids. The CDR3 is CASSPEGVETQYF. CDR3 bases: TGTGCCAGCAGCCCGGAGGGGGTGGAGACCCAGTACTTC.

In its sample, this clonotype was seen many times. The CDR3 sequence: CASSQDVGSWSETQYF. CDR3 bases: TGTGCCAGCAGCCAAGACGTGGGAAGCTGGTCAGAGACCCAGTACTTC. The genes are TRBV4-2 and TRBJ2-5; D remains unclear. CDR3 size: 16 residues. V shed 0 bases and J shed 4 bases, with 15 bases lying between them. CDR1 and CDR2 (germline): LGHNA, YNFKEQ.

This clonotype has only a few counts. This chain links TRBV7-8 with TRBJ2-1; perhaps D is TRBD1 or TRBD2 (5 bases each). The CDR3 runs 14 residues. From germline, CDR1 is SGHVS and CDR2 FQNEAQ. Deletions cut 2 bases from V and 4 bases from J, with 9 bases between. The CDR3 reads CASSLLGVYNEQFF. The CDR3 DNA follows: TGTGCCAGCAGCTTACTGGGGGTATACAATGAGCAGTTCTTC.

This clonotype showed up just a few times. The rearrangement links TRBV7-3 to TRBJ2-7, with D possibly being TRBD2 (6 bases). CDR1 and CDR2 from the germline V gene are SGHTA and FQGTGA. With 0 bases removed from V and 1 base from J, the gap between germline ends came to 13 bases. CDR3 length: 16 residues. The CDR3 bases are TGTGCCAGCAGCTTAACGGGGGGACCCTGTTCCTACGAGCAGTACGTC. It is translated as CASSLTGGPCSYEQYV.

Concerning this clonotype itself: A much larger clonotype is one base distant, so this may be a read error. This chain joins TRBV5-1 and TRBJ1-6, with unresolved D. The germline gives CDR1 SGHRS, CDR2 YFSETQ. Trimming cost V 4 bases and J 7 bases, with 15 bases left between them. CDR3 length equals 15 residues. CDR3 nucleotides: TGCGCCAGCAGCCTGTATGGATATTTGAATTCACCCCTCCACTTT. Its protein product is CASSLYGYLNSPLHF.

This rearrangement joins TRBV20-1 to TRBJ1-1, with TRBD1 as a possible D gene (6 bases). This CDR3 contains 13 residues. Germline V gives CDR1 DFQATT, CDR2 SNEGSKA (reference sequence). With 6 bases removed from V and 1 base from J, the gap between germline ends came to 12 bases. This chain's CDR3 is CSAEGQANTEAFF. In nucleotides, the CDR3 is TGCAGTGCGGAGGGACAAGCGAACACTGAAGCTTTCTTT.

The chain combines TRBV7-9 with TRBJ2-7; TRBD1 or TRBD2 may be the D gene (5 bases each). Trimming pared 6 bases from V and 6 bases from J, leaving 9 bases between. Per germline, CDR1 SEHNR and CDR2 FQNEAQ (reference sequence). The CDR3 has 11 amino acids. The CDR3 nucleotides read TGTGCCAGCAGTTGGGGGTTCGAGCAGTACTTC. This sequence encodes CASSWGFEQYF. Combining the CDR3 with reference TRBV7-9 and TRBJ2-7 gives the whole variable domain DTGVSQNPRHKITKRGQNVTFRCDPISEHNRLYWYRQTLGQGPEFLTYFQNEAQLEKSRLLSDRFSAERPKGSFSTLEIQRTEQGDSAMYLCASSWGFEQYFGPGTRLTVT.

Here the CDR3 DNA reads TGCAGTGCTAGAGATCCCCGCGGGACTAGCGGGGGAGAGACCCAGTACTTC. This gives the protein CSARDPRGTSGGETQYF. The chain recombines TRBV20-1 with TRBJ2-5, with TRBD2 matching over 14 bases. The length of the CDR3 is 17 residues. Trimming at V came to 0 bases and at J to 4 bases, leaving 7 bases not matched to a gene. Germline CDR1 and CDR2: DFQATT and SNEGSKA (reference sequence).

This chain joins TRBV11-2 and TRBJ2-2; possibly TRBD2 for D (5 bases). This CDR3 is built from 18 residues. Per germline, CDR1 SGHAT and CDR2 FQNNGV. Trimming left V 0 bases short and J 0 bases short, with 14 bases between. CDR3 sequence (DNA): TGTGCCAGCAGCTTAGATCGGGGAGCGATCGCGAACACCGGGGAGCTGTTTTTT. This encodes CASSLDRGAIANTGELFF.

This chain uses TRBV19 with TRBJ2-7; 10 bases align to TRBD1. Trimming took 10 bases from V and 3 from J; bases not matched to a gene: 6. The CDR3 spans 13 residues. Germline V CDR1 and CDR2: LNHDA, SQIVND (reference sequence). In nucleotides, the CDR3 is TGTGCCACACGGGACAGGGGCTTCTACGAGCAGTACTTC. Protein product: CATRDRGFYEQYF.

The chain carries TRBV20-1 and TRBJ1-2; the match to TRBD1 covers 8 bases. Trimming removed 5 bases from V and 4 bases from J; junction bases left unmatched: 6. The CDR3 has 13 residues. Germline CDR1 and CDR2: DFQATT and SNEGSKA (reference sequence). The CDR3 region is CSAATGVGYGYTF. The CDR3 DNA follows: TGCAGTGCTGCGACAGGGGTCGGCTATGGCTACACCTTC.

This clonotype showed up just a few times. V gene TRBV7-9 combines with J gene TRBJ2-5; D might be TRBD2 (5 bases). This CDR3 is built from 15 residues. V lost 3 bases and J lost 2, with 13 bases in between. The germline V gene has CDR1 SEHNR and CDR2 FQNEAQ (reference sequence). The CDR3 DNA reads TGTGCCAGCAGCTTGCCGGACTGGAGTCAAGAGACCCAGTACTTC. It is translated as CASSLPDWSQETQYF.

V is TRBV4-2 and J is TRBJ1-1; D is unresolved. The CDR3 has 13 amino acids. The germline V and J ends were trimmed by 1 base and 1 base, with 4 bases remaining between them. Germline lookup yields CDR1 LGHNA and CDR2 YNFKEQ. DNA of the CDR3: TGTGCCAGCAGCCAAGCGCCGAACACTGAAGCTTTCTTT. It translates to CASSQAPNTEAFF.

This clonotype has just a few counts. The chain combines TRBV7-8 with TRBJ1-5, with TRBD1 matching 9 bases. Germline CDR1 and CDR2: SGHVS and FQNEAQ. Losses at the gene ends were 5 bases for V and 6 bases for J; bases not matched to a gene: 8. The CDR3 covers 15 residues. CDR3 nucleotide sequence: TGTGCCAGCAGCCCCGGCACAGGGGGCGGTCAGCCCCAGCATTTT. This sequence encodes CASSPGTGGGQPQHF. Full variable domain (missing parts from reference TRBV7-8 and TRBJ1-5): GAGVSQSPRYKVAKRGQDVALRCDPISGHVSLFWYQQALGQGPEFLTYFQNEAQLDKSGLPSDRFFAERPEGSVSTLKIQRTQQEDSAVYLCASSPGTGGGQPQHFGDGTRLSIL.

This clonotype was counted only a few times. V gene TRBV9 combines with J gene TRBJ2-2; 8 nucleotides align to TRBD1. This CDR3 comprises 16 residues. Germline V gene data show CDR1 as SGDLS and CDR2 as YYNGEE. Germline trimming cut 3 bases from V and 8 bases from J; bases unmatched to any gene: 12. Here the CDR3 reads CASSAPSTGAKGELFF. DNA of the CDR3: TGTGCCAGCAGCGCCCCCTCGACAGGGGCAAAAGGGGAGCTGTTTTTT.

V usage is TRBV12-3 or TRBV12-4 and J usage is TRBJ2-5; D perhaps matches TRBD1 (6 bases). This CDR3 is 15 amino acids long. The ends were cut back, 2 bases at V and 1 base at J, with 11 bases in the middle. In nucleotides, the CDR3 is TGTGCCAGCAGTTTAATAGGGGGTATCCAAGAGACCCAGTACTTC. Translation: CASSLIGGIQETQYF.

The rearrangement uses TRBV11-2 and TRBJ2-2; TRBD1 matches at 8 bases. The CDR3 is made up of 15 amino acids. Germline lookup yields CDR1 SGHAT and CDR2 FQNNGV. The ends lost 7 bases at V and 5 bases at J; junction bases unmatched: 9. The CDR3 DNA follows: TGTGCCAGCACCAATGGACAGGGACGGACCGGGGAGCTGTTTTTT. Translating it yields CASTNGQGRTGELFF.

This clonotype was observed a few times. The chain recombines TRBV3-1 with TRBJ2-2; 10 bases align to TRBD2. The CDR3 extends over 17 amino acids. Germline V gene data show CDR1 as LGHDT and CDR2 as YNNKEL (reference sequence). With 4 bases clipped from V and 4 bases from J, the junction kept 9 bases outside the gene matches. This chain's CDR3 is CASSPFGSGGVTGELFF. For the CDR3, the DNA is TGTGCCAGCAGCCCTTTCGGGAGCGGGGGGGTCACCGGGGAGCTGTTTTTT. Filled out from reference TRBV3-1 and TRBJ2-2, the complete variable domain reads DTAVSQTPKYLVTQMGNDKSIKCEQNLGHDTMYWYKQDSKKFLKIMFSYNNKELIINETVPNRFSPKSPDKAHLNLHINSLELGDSAVYFCASSPFGSGGVTGELFFGEGSRLTVL.